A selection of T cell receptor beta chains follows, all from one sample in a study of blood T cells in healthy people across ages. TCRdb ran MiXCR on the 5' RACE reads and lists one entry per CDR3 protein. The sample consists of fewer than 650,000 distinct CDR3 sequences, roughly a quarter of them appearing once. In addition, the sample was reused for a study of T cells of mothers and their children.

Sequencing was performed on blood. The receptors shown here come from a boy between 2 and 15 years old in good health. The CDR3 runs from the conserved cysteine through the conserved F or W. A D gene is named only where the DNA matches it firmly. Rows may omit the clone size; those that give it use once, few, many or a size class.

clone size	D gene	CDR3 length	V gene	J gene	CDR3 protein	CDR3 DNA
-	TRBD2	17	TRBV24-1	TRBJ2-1	CATSDSLTSGGPHEQFF	TGTGCCACCAGTGATTCCCTGACTAGCGGAGGACCCCATGAGCAGTTCTTC
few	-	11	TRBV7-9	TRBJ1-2	CASSLADSYTF	TGTGCCAGCAGCTTAGCCGACAGCTACACCTTC
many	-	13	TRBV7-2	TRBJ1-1	CASSSSVNTEAFF	TGCGCCAGCAGCTCCTCAGTGAACACTGAAGCTTTCTTT
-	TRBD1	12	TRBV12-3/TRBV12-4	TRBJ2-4	CASSFWDSFQYF	TGTGCCAGCAGTTTCTGGGACAGTTTTCAGTACTTC
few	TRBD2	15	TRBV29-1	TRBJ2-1	CSVAVAAGGPGEQFF	TGCAGCGTTGCCGTTGCGGCGGGAGGGCCAGGTGAGCAGTTCTTC
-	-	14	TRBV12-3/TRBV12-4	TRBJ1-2	CASSARGRAYGYTF	TGTGCCAGCAGTGCCCGAGGCAGAGCATATGGCTACACCTTC
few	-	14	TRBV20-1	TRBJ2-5	CSARRQTLKETQYF	TGCAGTGCTAGGAGACAGACACTAAAAGAGACCCAGTACTTC
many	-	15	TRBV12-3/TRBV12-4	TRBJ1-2	CASSIPAQEYYGYTF	TGTGCCAGCAGTATTCCCGCCCAGGAATACTATGGCTACACCTTC
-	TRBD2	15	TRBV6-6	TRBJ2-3	CASSYLAGVTDTQYF	TGTGCCAGCAGTTATCTAGCGGGAGTCACAGATACGCAGTATTTT
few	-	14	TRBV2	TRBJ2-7	CASSEYQGSYEQYF	TGTGCCAGCAGTGAATATCAGGGCTCCTACGAGCAGTACTTC
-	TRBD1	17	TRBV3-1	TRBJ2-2	CASSQEGGARDTGELFF	TGTGCCAGCAGCCAAGAAGGGGGCGCGCGGGACACCGGGGAGCTGTTTTTT
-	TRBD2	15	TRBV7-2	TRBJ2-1	CASSLAGGAKDEQFF	TGTGCCAGCAGCCTCGCGGGAGGGGCTAAGGATGAGCAGTTCTTC
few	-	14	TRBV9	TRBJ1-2	CASSGMTPNYGYTF	TGTGCCAGCAGCGGAATGACACCGAACTATGGCTACACCTTC
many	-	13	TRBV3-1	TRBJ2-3	CASSPTSTDTQYF	TGTGCCAGCAGCCCGACTAGCACAGATACGCAGTATTTT
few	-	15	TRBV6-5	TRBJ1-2	CASSYIARPGGGYTF	TGTGCCAGCAGTTACATTGCAAGACCTGGGGGCGGCTACACCTTC
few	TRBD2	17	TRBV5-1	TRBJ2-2	CASSSGLAGGRAGELFF	TGCGCCAGCAGCTCTGGACTAGCGGGAGGAAGGGCCGGGGAGCTGTTTTTT
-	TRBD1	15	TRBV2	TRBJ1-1	CASSFLGQGPTEAFF	TGTGCCAGCAGTTTCCTCGGACAGGGACCCACTGAAGCTTTCTTT
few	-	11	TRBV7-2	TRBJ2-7	CASSLRLEQYF	TGTGCCAGCAGCTTACGGCTCGAGCAGTACTTC
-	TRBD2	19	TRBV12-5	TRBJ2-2	CASGFLAGGTRSNTGELFF	TGTGCTAGTGGTTTTCTAGCGGGAGGGACTCGCTCGAACACCGGGGAGCTGTTTTTT
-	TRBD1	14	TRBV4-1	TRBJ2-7	CASSRGTGSYEQYF	TGCGCCAGCAGCCGGGGGACAGGTTCCTACGAGCAGTACTTC
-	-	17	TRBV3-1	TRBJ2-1	CASSQGSTLSSYNEQFF	TGTGCCAGCAGCCAAGGGTCGACTCTGAGCTCCTACAATGAGCAGTTCTTC
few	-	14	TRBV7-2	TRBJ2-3	CASSPRQVPDTQYF	TGTGCCAGCAGCCCTAGGCAGGTCCCAGATACGCAGTATTTT
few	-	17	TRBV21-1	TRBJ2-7	CASSKGRTDKESYEQYF	TGTGCCAGCAGCAAAGGTCGGACAGATAAAGAATCCTACGAGCAGTACTTC
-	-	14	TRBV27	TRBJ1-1	CASSWGRLNTEAFF	TGTGCCAGCAGTTGGGGACGGTTGAACACTGAAGCTTTCTTT
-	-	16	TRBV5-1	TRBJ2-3	CASSLRQSPRADTQYF	TGCGCCAGCAGCTTGAGACAGAGCCCAAGAGCAGATACGCAGTATTTT
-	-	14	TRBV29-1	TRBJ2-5	CSVEGAEFQETQYF	TGCAGCGTTGAAGGGGCGGAATTCCAAGAGACCCAGTACTTC
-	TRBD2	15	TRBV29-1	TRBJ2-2	CSGVTGGGNTGELFF	TGCAGCGGGGTGACTGGCGGGGGGAACACCGGGGAGCTGTTTTTT
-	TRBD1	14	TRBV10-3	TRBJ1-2	CAIRQTGSSDGYTF	TGTGCCATCAGGCAGACAGGGTCCTCCGATGGCTACACCTTC
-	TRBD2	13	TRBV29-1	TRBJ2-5	CSSGPGTSGNQYF	TGCAGCTCTGGTCCCGGGACTAGCGGGAACCAGTACTTC
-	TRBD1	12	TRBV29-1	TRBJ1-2	CSVPQGNYSYTF	TGCAGCGTGCCACAGGGGAACTATAGCTACACCTTC
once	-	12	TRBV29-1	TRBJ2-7	CSVEDNRYELYF	TGCAGCGTTGAAGATAACCGCTACGAGCTGTACTTC
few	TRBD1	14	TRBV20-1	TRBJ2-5	CSASSPDREETQYF	TGCAGTGCTAGTTCCCCGGACAGGGAAGAGACCCAGTACTTC
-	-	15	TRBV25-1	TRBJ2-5	CASSEFGNQMETQYF	TGTGCCAGCAGTGAATTCGGGAACCAGATGGAGACCCAGTACTTC
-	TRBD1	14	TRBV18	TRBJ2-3	CASSPRTGIDTQYF	TGTGCCAGCTCACCTCGGACAGGGATTGATACGCAGTATTTT
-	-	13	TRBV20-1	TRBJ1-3	CSADQGTGNTIYF	TGCAGTGCCGACCAGGGAACTGGAAACACCATATATTTT
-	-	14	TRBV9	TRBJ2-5	CASSVSQGQETQYF	TGTGCCAGCAGCGTAAGTCAGGGACAAGAGACCCAGTACTTC
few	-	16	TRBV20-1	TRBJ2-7	CGARGEPERGWSEQYF	TGCGGTGCTAGGGGGGAACCTGAGCGGGGTTGGTCCGAGCAGTACTTC
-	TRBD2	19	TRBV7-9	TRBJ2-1	CASSFLAGGLESSYNEQFF	TGTGCCAGCAGCTTCCTAGCGGGAGGGCTTGAAAGCTCCTACAATGAGCAGTTCTTC
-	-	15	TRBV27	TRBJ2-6	CASSSRDSGANVLTF	TGTGCCAGCAGTTCCAGGGACTCTGGGGCCAACGTCCTGACTTTC
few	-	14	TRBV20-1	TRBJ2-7	CSASPRTGYYEQYF	TGCAGTGCTAGCCCCCGGACGGGTTACTACGAGCAGTACTTC
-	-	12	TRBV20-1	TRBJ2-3	CRVEFRRDTQYF	TGCAGGGTAGAGTTCCGGAGAGATACGCAGTATTTT
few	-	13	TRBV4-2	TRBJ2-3	CASSQTVSDTQYF	TGTGCCAGCAGCCAGACAGTTTCGGATACGCAGTATTTT
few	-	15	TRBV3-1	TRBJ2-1	CASSQEGLTYNEQFF	TGTGCCAGCAGCCAAGAAGGGCTTACGTACAATGAGCAGTTCTTC
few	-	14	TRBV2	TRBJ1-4	CASSAAGLWEKLFF	TGTGCCAGCAGTGCGGCAGGCCTTTGGGAAAAACTGTTTTTT
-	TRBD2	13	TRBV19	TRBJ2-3	CASTELAGGSTYF	TGTGCCAGTACGGAGTTAGCGGGAGGCTCCACGTATTTT